These 15 T cell receptor beta chains were sequenced from one sample in a study of T cells after somatic rescue of genetic block. Generated by immunoSEQ multiplex PCR, the TCRdb table keeps only in-frame clones and is missing some. The table shows 110,000 or so clones, with 75% to 95% occurring only once. Sequencing was performed on peripheral blood mononuclear cells (PBMCs). The receptor source for this set is a woman between 18 and 30 years old.

The J gene is TRBJ2-1, the V gene TRBV13; a weak D match, TRBD2 (6 bases). CDR1 is PRHDT, CDR2 FYEKMQ, per germline (reference sequence). The V end lost 3 bases, the J end lost 3 bases, and 12 bases lay between the germline ends. CDR3 size: 15 residues. As DNA, the CDR3 is TGTGCCAGCAGCTTGCGGGGCGAAAGCTACAATGAGCAGTTCTTC. This encodes CASSLRGESYNEQFF.

The genes are TRBV5-1 and TRBJ2-3; D is unresolved. The V gene lost 2 bases and the J gene lost 5 bases, with 6 bases spanning the gap. Germline V gene sequence: CDR1 SGHRS, CDR2 YFSETQ. The CDR3 runs to 12 residues. The CDR3 DNA follows: TGCGCCAGCAGCTTTTACAAAGATACGCAGTATTTT. Translation gives CASSFYKDTQYF.

The CDR3 region has the DNA TGTGCCAGTAGCCCCCCCAAGAGCTCTGGAAACACCATATATTTT. This encodes CASSPPKSSGNTIYF. The chain has TRBV19 and TRBJ1-3; no firm D call. The germline CDR1 and CDR2 sequences are LNHDA and SQIVND (reference sequence). V was pared by 6 bases and J by 0 bases, with 12 bases between. CDR3 length: 15 amino acids.

This chain connects TRBV25-1 to TRBJ1-4; the D gene is possibly TRBD1 (5 bases). This CDR3 has 13 amino acids. Trimming left V 4 bases short and J 14 bases short, with 17 bases between. Looked up from germline, CDR1 is MGHDK and CDR2 is SYGVNS. DNA of the CDR3: TGTGCCAGCAGTGCATCCTATGGGACCCTGCTGTTTTTT. Protein: CASSASYGTLLFF.

The J gene is TRBJ1-2, the V gene TRBV6-1, with a possible D match to TRBD1 (6 bases). The CDR3 runs to 14 residues. The germline V and J ends were trimmed by 6 bases and 2 bases, with 13 bases remaining between them. Germline CDR1 and CDR2: MNHNS and SASEGT. Here the CDR3 DNA reads TGTGCCAGCAGCCAGACAGGCCTGAACTATGGCTACACCTTC. This codes for CASSQTGLNYGYTF.

This chain joins TRBV7-9 and TRBJ2-2; 7 nucleotides agree with TRBD1. CDR3 size: 13 residues. Germline V gene data show CDR1 as SEHNR and CDR2 as FQNEAQ (reference sequence). V lost 7 bases and J lost 4; bases outside the gene matches: 3. The CDR3 here is CASNRGGTGELFF. The CDR3 nucleotides read TGTGCCAGCAACAGGGGTGGCACCGGGGAGCTGTTTTTT.

J is TRBJ1-1 and V is TRBV19; 9 nucleotides align to TRBD1. Germline V CDR1 and CDR2: LNHDA, SQIVND (reference sequence). V shed 7 bases, J shed 2 bases, and the junction held 5 bases outside the gene matches. This CDR3 is built from 14 residues. In DNA form, the CDR3 reads TGTGCCAGTAAACACAGGGGGCCTAACACTGAAGCTTTCTTT. Protein product: CASKHRGPNTEAFF.

The chain combines TRBV19 with TRBJ1-2; D not certain. Germline-derived CDR1 and CDR2 are LNHDA and SQIVND (reference sequence). Trimming removed 6 bases at V and 8 bases at J, with 19 bases between. The CDR3 is 14 amino acids. The CDR3: CASSLRQAAGGYTF. The CDR3 DNA sequence: TGTGCCAGTAGCCTCAGGCAGGCCGCCGGGGGCTACACCTTC.

This chain links TRBV12-5 with TRBJ2-3; D is uncertain. The CDR3 is 16 residues long. Trimming took off 0 bases at V and 1 base at J, with 11 bases between the two ends. CDR1 LGHNT and CDR2 FRNRAP come from the germline V gene. The CDR3, as DNA: TGTGCTAGTGGTTTGGTAGTCGGTATACGCACAGATACGCAGTATTTT. Translated, it gives CASGLVVGIRTDTQYF.

The rearrangement joins TRBV30 to TRBJ2-5; 10 nucleotides match TRBD2. Trimming removed 0 bases from V and 5 bases from J; junction bases left unmatched: 15. Germline V lookup: CDR1 GTSNPN, CDR2 SVGIG (reference sequence). The CDR3 is 18 amino acids. The DNA for the CDR3 is TGTGCCTGGAGTGTACAAGCGGGGGGGAGCGATTTGCAGGAGACCCAGTACTTC. It yields the protein CAWSVQAGGSDLQETQYF.

V is TRBV5-4 and J is TRBJ1-6, with D uncertain. V lost 1 base to trimming and J lost 5 bases, with 10 bases between them. This CDR3 is built from 15 residues. Looked up from germline, CDR1 is SGHNT and CDR2 is YYREEE (reference sequence). The CDR3 region is CASSLFGRDNSPLHF. CDR3 nucleotides: TGTGCCAGCAGCTTGTTTGGGAGGGATAATTCACCCCTCCACTTT. The complete variable domain, with remaining parts taken from reference TRBV5-4 and TRBJ1-6, reads ETGVTQSPTHLIKTRGQQVTLRCSSQSGHNTVSWYQQALGQGPQFIFQYYREEENGRGNFPPRFSGLQFPNYSSELNVNALELDDSALYLCASSLFGRDNSPLHFGNGTRLTVT.

This clone has only one observation. The chain uses TRBV18 and TRBJ2-3, with 8 bases fitting TRBD1. CDR3 length equals 16 residues. The germline V gene encodes CDR1 KGHSH and CDR2 LQKENI. The trim removed 1 base at V and 5 bases at J, leaving 8 bases unmatched. CDR3 coding DNA: TGTGCCAGCTCACCACAACCGGGACAGGTTAAAGATACGCAGTATTTT. Its protein product is CASSPQPGQVKDTQYF.

The genes are TRBV28 and TRBJ2-6; 7 bases align to TRBD1. The germline V gene encodes CDR1 MDHEN and CDR2 SYDVKM. The CDR3 totals 16 residues. Trimming cost V 5 bases and J 3 bases; bases outside gene matches: 7. CDR3 sequence (DNA): TGTGCCAGCAGTGCCTTACAGGGGCTTGGGGCCAACGTCCTGACTTTC. It translates to CASSALQGLGANVLTF.

The chain employs TRBV13 and TRBJ2-2, with D maybe TRBD1 (5 bases). Germline V gives CDR1 PRHDT, CDR2 FYEKMQ (reference sequence). V dropped 2 bases and J dropped 0 bases, with 7 bases sitting between them. The CDR3 loop spans 15 amino acids. CDR3 sequence (DNA): TGTGCCAGCAGCTTATTACAGGCGAACACCGGGGAGCTGTTTTTT. Residues: CASSLLQANTGELFF.

This chain connects TRBV5-4 to TRBJ2-1; D tentatively fits TRBD1 or TRBD2 (5 bases each). The CDR3 is 15 residues long. V lost 0 bases and J 3 bases, leaving 10 bases between the germline ends. CDR1 and CDR2 from the germline V gene are SGHNT and YYREEE (reference sequence). This CDR3 reads CASSLGGRIYNEQFF. The DNA of the CDR3 is TGTGCCAGCAGCTTGGGGGGACGGATCTACAATGAGCAGTTCTTC.